Listed here are 5 T cell receptor beta chains from one sample, sequenced in a study of cytomegalovirus exposure and HLA in healthy donors. The PCR was carried out with 60 Vbeta primers and 13 Jbeta primers. Sequencing used immunoSEQ multiplex PCR; TCRdb keeps in-frame clones, though not all of them. The sample lists around 68,000 clones; around 74% were seen once. The material sequenced was PBMCs. The receptor source for this set is a woman aged 25 to 39 in good health and CMV-seropositive.

J is TRBJ2-4 and V is TRBV9; 12 positions agree with TRBD2. The CDR3 contains 16 residues. In germline, CDR1 is SGDLS, CDR2 YYNGEE. The trim removed 5 bases at V and 1 base at J, leaving 4 bases unmatched. Here the CDR3 DNA reads TGTGCCAGCAGTCCTGGACTAGCGGGGGCCAAAAACATTCAGTACTTC. Encoded protein: CASSPGLAGAKNIQYF.

The rearrangement links TRBV12-2 to TRBJ1-5; the DNA was not compared with TRBD1, the D call given in the table. TRBV12-2 is a documented pseudogene. The CDR3 sequence is 16 residues long. The CDR3 region is CASRLADRAPNQPQHF. The DNA of the CDR3 is TGTGCAAGTCGCTTAGCGGACAGGGCCCCCAATCAGCCCCAGCATTTT.

The chain joins TRBV4-3 to TRBJ2-3, with 7 bases aligning to TRBD2. The CDR3 is made up of 17 amino acids. Germline values: CDR1 LGHNA, CDR2 YSLEER. V trimming: 3 bases; J trimming: 7 bases; junction bases outside the gene matches: 16. The CDR3 here is CASSQAWGGSLPHTQYF. The DNA of the CDR3 is TGCGCCAGCAGCCAGGCGTGGGGAGGGAGTTTGCCTCATACGCAGTATTTT.

This chain uses TRBV12-5 with TRBJ2-3, with D perhaps TRBD2 (5 bases). CDR1 LGHNT and CDR2 FRNRAP come from the germline V gene. Deletions cut 0 bases from V and 8 bases from J, with 6 bases between. This CDR3 contains 12 residues. CDR3 DNA sequence: TGTGCTAGTGGTTTGGTACGGGGTACGCAGTATTTT. The encoded protein is CASGLVRGTQYF.

The chain is built from TRBV30 and TRBJ2-1, with TRBD2 identical over 12 bases. Germline V gene data show CDR1 as GTSNPN and CDR2 as SVGIG (reference sequence). The CDR3 loop spans 19 amino acids. Losses at the gene ends were 8 bases for V and 8 bases for J; bases not matched to a gene: 25. The CDR3 nucleotides read TGTGCCCCCAAAATAAAAGCAAAACTAGCGGGAGGACCCCCGCATGAGCAGTTCTTC. Amino acid sequence: CAPKIKAKLAGGPPHEQFF.